Following are 2 T cell receptor beta chains from one sample sequenced in a study of T-cell reconstitution after alpha-beta-depleted transplantation in children. Unique molecular identifiers featured in how the TCRbeta library was prepared. In TCRdb, the PCR reads were re-called with MiXCR into one record per CDR3 protein. The sample records 250,000 to 300,000 distinct CDR3 sequences, roughly 11% being singletons. The source was peripheral blood, collected 180 days after TCRalphabeta/CD19-depleted stem cell transplant. The receptors originated from a male patient between 2 and 10 years old who had a stem cell transplant for chronic granulomatous disease, so the T cells may come from the graft donor.

This clonotype was seen repeatedly, ten times or more. This chain joins TRBV29-1 and TRBJ2-1, with 7 bases identical to TRBD2. The trim removed 1 base at V and 0 bases at J, leaving 3 bases unmatched. The germline gives CDR1 SQVTM, CDR2 ANQGSEA. CDR3 length: 15 residues. CDR3 residues: CSVEGGRGSYNEQFF. The CDR3 DNA reads TGCAGCGTTGAAGGTGGGAGGGGCTCCTACAATGAGCAGTTCTTC.

In this sample, this clonotype turned up many times. The CDR3: CASSDGQILSNQPQHF. The DNA of the CDR3 is TGTGCCAGCAGCGACGGACAGATCCTCAGCAATCAGCCCCAGCATTTT. The rearrangement uses TRBV6-2 or TRBV6-3 and TRBJ1-5; tentatively, D is TRBD1 (6 bases). Trimming pared 6 bases from V and 1 base from J, leaving 16 bases between. Germline V gene lookup returns CDR1 MNHEY and CDR2 SVGEGT. CDR3 length equals 16 residues.